This T cell receptor (beta chain) is from a study of graft-versus-host responses after intestinal transplantation. General observations from the study: The marrow of recipients harbored GvH clones, and ileum or blood showed some of them first.

A word on this clone: Its matching antigen is unknown.

The data were produced by immunoSEQ multiplex PCR, yet TCRdb's version contains in-frame clones alone and is incomplete. There are 90,000 to 130,000 clones in the sample; 80% to 95% occur only once, and around 0.49% lies in the top ten. Germline CDR1 and CDR2: PRHDT and FYEKMQ (reference sequence). The CDR3 spans 14 residues. V gene TRBV13 combines with J gene TRBJ2-5, with D possibly being TRBD1 (5 bases). The DNA end lines up better with TRBJ2-7; the J call may be wrong. Sequencing used unstimulated CD8+ T cells sorted from spleen or lymph node cells, obtained before intestinal transplant. The source is a human donor who received an intestinal transplant. The CDR3 here is CASSPRNRIYEQYF. The CDR3 DNA follows: TGTGCCAGCAGCCCTAGGAACAGGATCTACGAGCAGTACTTC.